Listed below are T cell receptor beta chains from one sample, sequenced in a study of blood T cell repertoires in COVID-19. TCRdb's table, derived via immunoSEQ multiplex PCR, lists solely in-frame clones and lacks some. The sample shows 200,000 to 250,000 clones, approximately 87% of them seen only once. The sample comprised PBMCs or T cells enriched from blood (not recorded which). The receptors come from a woman aged 45 to 65 in a cohort exposed to, infected with or recovered from COVID-19 (not recorded which). Each CDR3 is given with its conserved first and last residue. Each record gives: D gene, J gene, V gene, clone size, CDR3 protein, CDR3 DNA. D genes are given only for firm matches. Only some rows state a clone size, as once, few, many or a class for expanded clones.

d_call: TRBD2; j_call: TRBJ2-2; v_call: TRBV7-9; clone_size: few; cdr3_aa: CASSSIAGHNTGELFF; cdr3_nt: TGTGCCAGCAGCAGCATAGCGGGTCATAACACCGGGGAGCTGTTTTTT
d_call: TRBD2; j_call: TRBJ2-1; v_call: TRBV13; clone_size: NA; cdr3_aa: CASSAPGLAGEDEQFF; cdr3_nt: TGTGCCAGCAGCGCGCCGGGACTAGCGGGGGAGGATGAGCAGTTCTTC
d_call: NA; j_call: TRBJ1-1; v_call: TRBV3-1/TRBV3-2; clone_size: NA; cdr3_aa: CASSYTAGSTEAFF; cdr3_nt: TGTGCCAGCAGCTACACAGCGGGTAGCACTGAAGCTTTCTTT
d_call: TRBD1; j_call: TRBJ2-5; v_call: TRBV5-4; clone_size: NA; cdr3_aa: CASSPGQARTQYF; cdr3_nt: TGTGCCAGCAGCCCGGGACAGGCGAGGACCCAGTACTTC
d_call: TRBD2; j_call: TRBJ2-5; v_call: TRBV2; clone_size: NA; cdr3_aa: CASSGIAGVRETQYF; cdr3_nt: TGTGCCAGCAGTGGCATAGCGGGGGTACGTGAGACCCAGTACTTC
d_call: NA; j_call: TRBJ2-2; v_call: TRBV15; clone_size: NA; cdr3_aa: CATSRDAGTGELFF; cdr3_nt: TGTGCCACCAGCAGAGATGCGGGAACCGGGGAGCTGTTTTTT
d_call: NA; j_call: TRBJ1-4; v_call: TRBV7-9; clone_size: NA; cdr3_aa: CASSPAQGAANEKLFF; cdr3_nt: TGTGCCAGCAGCCCCGCCCAAGGGGCGGCGAATGAAAAACTGTTTTTT
d_call: TRBD1; j_call: TRBJ2-5; v_call: TRBV11-2; clone_size: NA; cdr3_aa: CASSPGTGGWETQYF; cdr3_nt: TGTGCCAGCAGCCCCGGAACAGGGGGCTGGGAGACCCAGTACTTC
d_call: TRBD1; j_call: TRBJ1-2; v_call: TRBV7-2; clone_size: NA; cdr3_aa: CASSRTGLDYGYTF; cdr3_nt: TGTGCCAGCAGCCGGACAGGTTTGGACTATGGCTACACCTTC
d_call: NA; j_call: TRBJ2-3; v_call: TRBV3-1/TRBV3-2; clone_size: NA; cdr3_aa: CASSRRGDTQYF; cdr3_nt: TGTGCCAGCAGCCGGAGGGGAGATACGCAGTATTTT
d_call: TRBD2; j_call: TRBJ2-1; v_call: TRBV9; clone_size: many; cdr3_aa: CASSVRWDYANEQFF; cdr3_nt: TGTGCCAGCAGCGTACGTTGGGACTATGCCAATGAGCAGTTCTTC
d_call: NA; j_call: TRBJ1-4; v_call: TRBV11-1; clone_size: NA; cdr3_aa: CASSLGHGNEKLFF; cdr3_nt: TGTGCCAGCAGCTTAGGACATGGTAATGAAAAACTGTTTTTT
d_call: NA; j_call: TRBJ1-6; v_call: TRBV28; clone_size: NA; cdr3_aa: CASSSYRDLRSPLHF; cdr3_nt: TGTGCCAGCAGTTCCTACCGGGACTTGCGTTCACCCCTCCACTTT
d_call: TRBD1; j_call: TRBJ2-3; v_call: TRBV29-1; clone_size: NA; cdr3_aa: CSVEARGSDTQYF; cdr3_nt: TGCAGCGTTGAAGCCAGGGGGTCAGATACGCAGTATTTT
d_call: TRBD1; j_call: TRBJ1-1; v_call: TRBV5-1; clone_size: NA; cdr3_aa: CASSLATGGVNTEAFF; cdr3_nt: TGCGCCAGCAGCTTGGCGACAGGGGGCGTGAACACTGAAGCTTTCTTT
d_call: NA; j_call: TRBJ1-6; v_call: TRBV7-8; clone_size: NA; cdr3_aa: CASSHRNSPLHF; cdr3_nt: TGTGCCAGCAGCCACAGGAATTCACCCCTCCACTTT
d_call: NA; j_call: TRBJ2-2; v_call: TRBV12-3/TRBV12-4; clone_size: NA; cdr3_aa: CASSPPNTGELFF; cdr3_nt: TGTGCCAGCAGTCCCCCAAACACCGGGGAGCTGTTTTTT
d_call: NA; j_call: TRBJ1-1; v_call: TRBV18; clone_size: NA; cdr3_aa: CASSLGGVVTEAFF; cdr3_nt: TGTGCCAGCTCACTTGGAGGAGTGGTTACTGAAGCTTTCTTT
d_call: TRBD2; j_call: TRBJ2-2; v_call: TRBV4-1; clone_size: NA; cdr3_aa: CASSQSPLAGGELFF; cdr3_nt: TGCGCCAGCAGCCAATCCCCTTTAGCGGGGGGGGAGCTGTTTTTT
d_call: TRBD1; j_call: TRBJ1-1; v_call: TRBV5-1; clone_size: NA; cdr3_aa: CASSPKTGGATEAFF; cdr3_nt: TGCGCCAGCAGCCCGAAGACAGGGGGGGCAACTGAAGCTTTCTTT
d_call: TRBD1; j_call: TRBJ1-1; v_call: TRBV5-4; clone_size: NA; cdr3_aa: CASSIGQGTAMNTEAFF; cdr3_nt: TGTGCCAGCAGCATAGGACAGGGGACGGCAATGAACACTGAAGCTTTCTTT
d_call: NA; j_call: TRBJ2-5; v_call: TRBV10-3; clone_size: NA; cdr3_aa: CAISEPGGSGVQETQYF; cdr3_nt: TGTGCCATCAGTGAGCCCGGGGGTAGCGGCGTGCAAGAGACCCAGTACTTC
d_call: TRBD2; j_call: TRBJ2-5; v_call: TRBV9; clone_size: NA; cdr3_aa: CASSVPKLAGTETQYF; cdr3_nt: TGTGCCAGCAGCGTTCCGAAGCTAGCGGGGACGGAGACCCAGTACTTC